The 27 T cell receptor beta chains below all came from one sample that was sequenced in a study of OX40 agonist ivuxolimab in advanced cancers. Some clones are missing from TCRdb's copy, which holds only in-frame ones; the method was immunoSEQ multiplex PCR. This repertoire shows 50,000 to 55,000 clones, roughly 84% found once; its top ten account for approximately 1.5%. The source material was CD4+ or CD8+ T cells sorted from blood, sampled in a trial of the OX40 agonist ivuxolimab. The receptor set was obtained from an adult with an advanced solid tumor such as melanoma, head and neck, liver or kidney cancer.

The CDR3 sequence is CASSPGWSEKLFF. For the CDR3, the DNA is TGTGCCAGCAGTCCCGGTTGGAGTGAAAAACTGTTTTTT. The chain is built from TRBV6-6 and TRBJ1-4; no reliable D call. The CDR3 consists of 13 residues. Germline CDR1 reads MNHNY; CDR2 reads SVGAGI (reference sequence). Trimming removed 5 bases from V and 7 bases from J, with 11 bases in between.

The chain recombines TRBV29-1 with TRBJ2-5; 8 bases align to TRBD2. The DNA end lines up better with TRBJ2-7; the J call may be wrong. Per germline, CDR1 SQVTM and CDR2 ANQGSEA. This CDR3 has 13 amino acids. The CDR3 reads CSVGRGGFNEQYF. In nucleotides, the CDR3 is TGCAGCGTTGGCCGGGGGGGCTTTAACGAGCAGTACTTC.

This clone was seen only a few times. This chain uses TRBV18 with TRBJ2-5, with 7 bases lining up with TRBD1. Germline V gene lookup returns CDR1 KGHSH and CDR2 LQKENI. With V trimmed by 6 bases and J by 2 bases, 9 bases remained unmatched. The CDR3 covers 15 residues. CDR3 coding DNA: TGTGCCAGCTCCCCGATGATGGGACAGCAAGAGACCCAGTACTTC. Its protein is CASSPMMGQQETQYF.

This chain joins TRBV7-6 and TRBJ2-7; D may be TRBD1 or TRBD2 (5 bases each). Trimming cost V 1 base and J 5 bases, with 12 bases left between them. The CDR3 length is 14 residues. Germline V CDR1 and CDR2: SGHVS, FNYEAQ. The CDR3 spells CASSLGGWGNEQYF. The CDR3 DNA reads TGTGCCAGCAGCTTAGGAGGTTGGGGGAACGAGCAGTACTTC.

This chain links TRBV10-3 with TRBJ2-5; TRBD1 might be the D (6 bases). V was shortened by 4 bases and J by 3 bases, with 21 bases between the two germline ends. The germline gives CDR1 ENHRY, CDR2 SYGVKD. The CDR3 length is 17 residues. CDR3 coding DNA: TGTGCCATCAGTGCAGTAGACGGACAGACAAAAGAAGAGACCCAGTACTTC. Protein sequence: CAISAVDGQTKEETQYF.

The chain employs TRBV5-1 and TRBJ2-5; D perhaps matches TRBD1 (8 bases). V was pared by 4 bases and J by 5 bases, with 18 bases between. Germline V CDR1 and CDR2: SGHRS, YFSETQ. This CDR3 is built from 15 residues. Here the CDR3 DNA reads TGCGCCAGCAGCCAAGGACAGGGAGGGCGGGAGACCCAGTACTTC. Translated: CASSQGQGGRETQYF.

The rearrangement joins TRBV18 to TRBJ2-5; 10 positions match TRBD2. Germline CDR1 reads KGHSH; CDR2 reads LQKENI. This CDR3 region has 17 residues. The V gene end was trimmed by 1 base and the J gene end by 2 bases; junction bases not matched to a gene: 7. CDR3 DNA: TGTGCCAGCTCACCACTCTCTAGCGGGAGTTCTCAAGAGACCCAGTACTTC. It encodes CASSPLSSGSSQETQYF.

The chain couples TRBV4-1 to TRBJ2-3; D unresolved. The CDR3 consists of 14 residues. Trimming stripped 1 base from V and 5 bases from J, with 10 bases between. The germline CDR1 and CDR2 sequences are MGHRA and YSYEKL. The DNA for the CDR3 is TGCGCCAGCAGCCAAGGGTTGGCGGTAGATACGCAGTATTTT. This encodes CASSQGLAVDTQYF.

This chain connects TRBV30 to TRBJ1-2; possible D gene TRBD1, 5 bases. The ends were cut back, 3 bases at V and 4 bases at J, with 21 bases in the middle. Per germline, CDR1 GTSNPN and CDR2 SVGIG (reference sequence). The CDR3 runs to 16 residues. CDR3: CAWRPQGGGALYGYTF. The CDR3 coding sequence is TGTGCCTGGAGACCTCAGGGCGGGGGAGCCCTCTATGGCTACACCTTC.

The CDR3 spells CAWSKQENQPQHF. DNA for the CDR3: TGTGCCTGGAGTAAACAGGAGAATCAGCCCCAGCATTTT. V is TRBV30 and J is TRBJ1-5; perhaps TRBD1 as D (5 bases). In germline, CDR1 is GTSNPN, CDR2 SVGIG (reference sequence). There are 13 residues in the CDR3. V was cut by 2 bases and J by 4 bases, with 9 bases left in between.

The chain couples TRBV5-1 to TRBJ2-7; a possible D gene is TRBD2 (6 bases). The ends were cut back, 1 base at V and 6 bases at J, with 17 bases in the middle. CDR1 is SGHRS and CDR2 is YFSETQ in the germline V gene. CDR3 length equals 15 residues. In DNA, the CDR3 is TGCGCCAGCAGCTTGTCTTCGGGGGTCACCGGCGAGCAGTACTTC. Residues: CASSLSSGVTGEQYF.

This sequence joins TRBV6-5 and TRBJ2-7; TRBD1 matches 9 bases. V was pared by 6 bases and J by 1 base, with 7 bases of the junction left unmatched. The germline CDR1 and CDR2 sequences are MNHEY and SVGAGI. The CDR3 loop spans 15 amino acids. This CDR3 reads CASSSGQGLSYEQYF. The CDR3 region has the DNA TGTGCCAGCAGCTCGGGACAGGGTCTATCCTACGAGCAGTACTTC.

The chain has TRBV7-9 and TRBJ2-1; weak D call: TRBD2 (6 bases). This CDR3 comprises 12 residues. Per the germline V gene, CDR1 is SEHNR and CDR2 is FQNEAQ (reference sequence). Trimming removed 0 bases from V and 13 bases from J, with 10 bases in between. CDR3 amino acids: CASSLAGGRQFF. The CDR3 coding sequence is TGTGCCAGCAGCTTAGCGGGGGGTCGTCAGTTCTTC.

The chain has TRBV5-6 and TRBJ2-6, with D perhaps matching TRBD2 (5 bases). The CDR3 length is 15 residues. V lost 3 bases, J lost 2 bases, and 9 bases lay in between. Germline CDR1 SGHDT, CDR2 YYEEEE. The CDR3 region is CASSWEQAGANVLTF. The CDR3 DNA reads TGTGCCAGCAGCTGGGAGCAGGCTGGGGCCAACGTCCTGACTTTC.

V is TRBV19 and J is TRBJ1-5, with D possibly being TRBD1 (5 bases). The germline gives CDR1 LNHDA, CDR2 SQIVND (reference sequence). The CDR3 is made up of 13 amino acids. V gave up 7 bases and J gave up 2 bases, with 9 bases separating them. The CDR3 nucleotides read TGTGCCAGTACTGGGACCGGCAATCAGCCCCAGCATTTT. It codes for CASTGTGNQPQHF.

The chain has TRBV28 and TRBJ1-5, with a possible D match to TRBD1 (5 bases). CDR1 MDHEN and CDR2 SYDVKM come from the germline V gene. Deletions cut 7 bases from V and 2 bases from J, with 18 bases between. The length of the CDR3 is 16 residues. DNA for the CDR3: TGTGCCAGCAATTCAGGCAGGAGGGGAGGCAATCAGCCCCAGCATTTT. Its translation is CASNSGRRGGNQPQHF.

The V and J genes are TRBV30 and TRBJ1-5; no definite D call. V was clipped by 2 bases and J by 5 bases, with 10 bases between them. Germline assignment: CDR1 GTSNPN and CDR2 SVGIG (reference sequence). This CDR3 region has 13 residues. CDR3 coding DNA: TGTGCCTGGAGTATCGCGGGGTATCAGCCCCAGCATTTT. Its translation is CAWSIAGYQPQHF. The full variable domain, in which reference TRBV30 and TRBJ1-5 provide the parts outside the CDR3, is SQTIHQWPATLVQPVGSPLSLECTVEGTSNPNLYWYRQAAGRGLQLLFYSVGIGQISSEVPQNLSASRPQDRQFILSSKKLLLSDSGFYLCAWSIAGYQPQHFGDGTRLSIL.

The chain links TRBV7-6 to TRBJ2-3; D may be TRBD2 (6 bases). Germline V gene lookup returns CDR1 SGHVS and CDR2 FNYEAQ. V gave up 5 bases and J gave up 6 bases, with 9 bases separating them. This CDR3 spans 12 amino acids. The CDR3: CASSPAGDTQYF. CDR3 DNA sequence: TGTGCCAGCAGCCCAGCGGGTGATACGCAGTATTTT.

The chain joins TRBV27 to TRBJ2-1; TRBD1 aligns across 8 bases. The germline CDR1 and CDR2 sequences are MNHEY and SMNVEV (reference sequence). The V gene end was trimmed by 7 bases and the J gene end by 4 bases; junction bases not matched to a gene: 6. The CDR3 is 14 residues long. Here the CDR3 reads CASKGQGIYNEQFF. The DNA for the CDR3 is TGTGCCAGCAAAGGACAGGGTATATACAATGAGCAGTTCTTC.

The chain recombines TRBV30 with TRBJ2-5, with 13 bases fitting TRBD2. V gave up 2 bases and J gave up 0 bases; unmatched junction bases: 9. The CDR3 is 18 amino acids. CDR1 is GTSNPN and CDR2 is SVGIG in the germline V gene (reference sequence). CDR3 protein: CAWSHRLAGGGNQETQYF. CDR3 in DNA: TGTGCCTGGAGTCATAGACTAGCGGGAGGAGGAAACCAAGAGACCCAGTACTTC.

The chain carries TRBV5-6 and TRBJ1-2; 12 bases are shared with TRBD1. Germline V gives CDR1 SGHDT, CDR2 YYEEEE. Trimming took 4 bases from V and 4 from J; bases not matched to a gene: 5. The CDR3 has 15 amino acids. The CDR3 protein is CASSKGQGAGYGYTF. Written as DNA, the CDR3 is TGTGCCAGCAGCAAGGGACAGGGGGCAGGCTATGGCTACACCTTC.

The rearrangement joins TRBV2 to TRBJ2-3, with 7 bases matching TRBD2. V trimming: 4 bases; J trimming: 2 bases; junction bases outside the gene matches: 6. The CDR3 covers 15 residues. Germline V gene lookup returns CDR1 SNHLY and CDR2 FYNNEI. Here the CDR3 DNA reads TGTGCCAGCAGTGCACCGGGAGGCGCCACAGATACGCAGTATTTT. This sequence encodes CASSAPGGATDTQYF.

The chain has TRBV7-8 and TRBJ2-1; TRBD2 aligns across 14 bases. The CDR3 runs 16 residues. Trimming removed 7 bases from V and 7 bases from J; junction bases left unmatched: 9. The germline V gene has CDR1 SGHVS and CDR2 FQNEAQ. The DNA for the CDR3 is TGTGCCAGCACCTACTCCGGGACTAGCGGGAGAAATGAGCAGTTCTTC. Its translation is CASTYSGTSGRNEQFF.

The J gene is TRBJ2-2, the V gene TRBV7-9; D is ambiguous. Germline-derived CDR1 and CDR2 are SEHNR and FQNEAQ (reference sequence). V lost 1 base, J lost 1 base, and 10 bases lay in between. CDR3 length equals 16 residues. The DNA of the CDR3 is TGTGCCAGCAGCTTAGGACGGCAGTTGAACACCGGGGAGCTGTTTTTT. Its translation: CASSLGRQLNTGELFF.

V is TRBV18 and J is TRBJ2-6; possibly TRBD2 for D (8 bases). Germline V lookup: CDR1 KGHSH, CDR2 LQKENI. The ends were cut back, 6 bases at V and 2 bases at J, with 20 bases in the middle. The CDR3 has 18 amino acids. The DNA for the CDR3 is TGTGCCAGCTCCCGAGGACAGGCGGGAGGAACTGGGGCCAACGTCCTGACTTTC. This sequence encodes CASSRGQAGGTGANVLTF.

The rearrangement joins TRBV25-1 to TRBJ2-2, with D unresolved. The CDR3 extends over 16 amino acids. V dropped 1 base and J dropped 4 bases, with 13 bases sitting between them. Germline-derived CDR1 and CDR2 are MGHDK and SYGVNS. CDR3 sequence: CASSEFGQTSTGELFF. The CDR3 DNA reads as TGTGCCAGCAGTGAATTCGGCCAGACTTCCACCGGGGAGCTGTTTTTT. The full variable domain, completed using reference TRBV25-1 and TRBJ2-2, is EADIYQTPRYLVIGTGKKITLECSQTMGHDKMYWYQQDPGMELHLIHYSYGVNSTEKGDLSSESTVSRIRTEHFPLTLESARPSHTSQYLCASSEFGQTSTGELFFGEGSRLTVL.

This clone has more than one count but fewer than ten. The gene calls are TRBV11-2 and TRBJ1-2, with 7 bases lining up with TRBD1. The CDR3 runs to 14 residues. The J segment lost 2 bases and the V segment lost 5 bases, leaving 5 bases of the junction unmatched. The germline V gene encodes CDR1 SGHAT and CDR2 FQNNGV. This chain's CDR3 is CASSQGGQNYGYTF. CDR3 DNA sequence: TGTGCCAGCAGCCAGGGGGGACAGAACTATGGCTACACCTTC. Complete variable domain (other parts from reference TRBV11-2 and TRBJ1-2): EAGVAQSPRYKIIEKRQSVAFWCNPISGHATLYWYQQILGQGPKLLIQFQNNGVVDDSQLPKDRFSAERLKGVDSTLKIQPAKLEDSAVYLCASSQGGQNYGYTFGSGTRLTVV.